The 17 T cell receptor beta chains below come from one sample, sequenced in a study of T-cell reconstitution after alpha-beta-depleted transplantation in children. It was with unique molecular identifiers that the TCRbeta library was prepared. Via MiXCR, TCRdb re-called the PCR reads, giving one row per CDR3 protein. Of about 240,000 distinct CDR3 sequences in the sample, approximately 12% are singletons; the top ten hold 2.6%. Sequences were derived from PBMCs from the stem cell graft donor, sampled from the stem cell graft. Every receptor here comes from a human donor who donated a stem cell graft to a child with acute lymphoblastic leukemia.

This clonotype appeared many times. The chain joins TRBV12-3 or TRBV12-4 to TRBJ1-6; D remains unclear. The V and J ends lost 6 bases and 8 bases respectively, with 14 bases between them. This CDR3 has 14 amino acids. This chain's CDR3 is CASRTYLRDSPLHF. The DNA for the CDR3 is TGTGCCAGCAGAACCTACCTCCGGGATTCACCCCTCCACTTT.

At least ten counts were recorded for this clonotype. The CDR3 protein is CASSGSTFTGELFF. The CDR3 coding sequence is TGTGCCAGCAGTGGCTCCACATTCACCGGGGAGCTGTTTTTT. The chain has TRBV28 and TRBJ2-2; unclear D gene. The CDR3 is 14 amino acids. CDR1 MDHEN and CDR2 SYDVKM come from the germline V gene. V dropped 5 bases and J dropped 4 bases, with 11 bases sitting between them.

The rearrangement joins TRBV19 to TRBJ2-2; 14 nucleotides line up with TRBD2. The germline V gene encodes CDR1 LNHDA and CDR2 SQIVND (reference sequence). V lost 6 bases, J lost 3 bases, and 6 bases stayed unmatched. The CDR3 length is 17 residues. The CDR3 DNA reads TGTGCCAGTAGCCGACTAGCGGGAGGGAGATACACCGGGGAGCTGTTTTTT. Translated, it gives CASSRLAGGRYTGELFF. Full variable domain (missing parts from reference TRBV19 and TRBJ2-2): DGGITQSPKYLFRKEGQNVTLSCEQNLNHDAMYWYRQDPGQGLRLIYYSQIVNDFQKGDIAEGYSVSREKKESFPLTVTSAQKNPTAFYLCASSRLAGGRYTGELFFGEGSRLTVL.

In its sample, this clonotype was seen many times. CDR3 loop: CASSLVGELKLFF. The CDR3 DNA follows: TGTGCCAGCAGTTTGGTGGGGGAACTAAAACTGTTTTTT. The rearrangement joins TRBV12-3 or TRBV12-4 to TRBJ1-4; D perhaps matches TRBD1 (5 bases). Deletions cut 3 bases from V and 10 bases from J, with 12 bases between. The CDR3 length is 13 residues.

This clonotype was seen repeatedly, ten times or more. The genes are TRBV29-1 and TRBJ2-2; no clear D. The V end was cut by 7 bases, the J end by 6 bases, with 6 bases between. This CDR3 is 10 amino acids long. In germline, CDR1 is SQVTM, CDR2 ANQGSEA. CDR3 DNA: TGCAGCGCGATCTCCGGGGAGCTGTTTTTT. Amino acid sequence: CSAISGELFF.

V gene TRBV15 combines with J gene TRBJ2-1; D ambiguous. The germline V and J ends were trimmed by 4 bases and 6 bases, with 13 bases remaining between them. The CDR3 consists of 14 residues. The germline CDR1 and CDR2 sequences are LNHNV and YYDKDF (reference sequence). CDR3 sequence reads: CATSNSIGLNEQFF. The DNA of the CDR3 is TGTGCCACCAGCAACTCCATCGGTCTCAATGAGCAGTTCTTC.

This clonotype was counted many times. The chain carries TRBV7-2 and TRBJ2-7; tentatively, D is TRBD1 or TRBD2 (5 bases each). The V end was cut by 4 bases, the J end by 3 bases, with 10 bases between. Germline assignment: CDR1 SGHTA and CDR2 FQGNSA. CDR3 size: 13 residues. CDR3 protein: CASSWGRGYEQYF. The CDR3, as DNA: TGTGCCAGCAGCTGGGGACGGGGCTACGAGCAGTACTTC.

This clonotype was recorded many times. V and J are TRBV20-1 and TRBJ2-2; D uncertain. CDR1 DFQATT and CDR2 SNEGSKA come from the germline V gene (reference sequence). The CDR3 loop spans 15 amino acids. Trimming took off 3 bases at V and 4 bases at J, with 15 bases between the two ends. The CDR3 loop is CSASSYQVPTGELFF. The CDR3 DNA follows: TGCAGTGCTAGTTCATATCAAGTACCCACCGGGGAGCTGTTTTTT.

CDR3 sequence (DNA): TGTGCCAGCTCACCAGGGACAGGGACTTTTGATGAGCAGTTCTTC. Its protein is CASSPGTGTFDEQFF. This chain links TRBV18 with TRBJ2-1, with 9 bases that match TRBD1. Germline V gene sequence: CDR1 KGHSH, CDR2 LQKENI. This CDR3 has 15 residues. Trimming at V came to 2 bases and at J to 8 bases, leaving 7 bases not matched to a gene.

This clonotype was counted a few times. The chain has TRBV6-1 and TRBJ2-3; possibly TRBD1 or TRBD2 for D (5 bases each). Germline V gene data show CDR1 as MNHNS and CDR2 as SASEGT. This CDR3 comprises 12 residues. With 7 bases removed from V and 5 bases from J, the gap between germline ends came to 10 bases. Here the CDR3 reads CASTGTRDTQYF. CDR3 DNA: TGTGCCAGCACCGGGACCCGAGATACGCAGTATTTT.

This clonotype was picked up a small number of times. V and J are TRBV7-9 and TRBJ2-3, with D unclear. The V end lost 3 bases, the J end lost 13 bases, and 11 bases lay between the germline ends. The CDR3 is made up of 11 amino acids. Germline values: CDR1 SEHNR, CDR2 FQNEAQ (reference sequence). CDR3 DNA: TGTGCCAGCAGCTTCGAAAATAGGGAGTATTTT. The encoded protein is CASSFENREYF.

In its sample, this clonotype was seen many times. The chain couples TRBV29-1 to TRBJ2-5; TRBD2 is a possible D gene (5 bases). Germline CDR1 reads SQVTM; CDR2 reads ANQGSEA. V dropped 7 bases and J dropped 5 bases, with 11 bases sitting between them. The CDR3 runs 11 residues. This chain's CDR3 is CSGGPGETQYF. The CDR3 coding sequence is TGCAGCGGTGGTCCGGGGGAGACCCAGTACTTC. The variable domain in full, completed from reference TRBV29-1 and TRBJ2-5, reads SAVISQKPSRDICQRGTSLTIQCQVDSQVTMMFWYRQQPGQSLTLIATANQGSEATYESGFVIDKFPISRPNLTFSTLTVSNMSPEDSSIYLCSGGPGETQYFGPGTRLLVL.

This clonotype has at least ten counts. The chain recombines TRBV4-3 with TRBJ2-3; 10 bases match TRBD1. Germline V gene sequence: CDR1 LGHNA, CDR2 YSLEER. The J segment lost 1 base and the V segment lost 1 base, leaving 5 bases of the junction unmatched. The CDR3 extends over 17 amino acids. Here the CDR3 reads CASSQGGQGWRTDTQYF. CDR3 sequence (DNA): TGCGCCAGCAGCCAAGGGGGACAGGGGTGGCGCACAGATACGCAGTATTTT.

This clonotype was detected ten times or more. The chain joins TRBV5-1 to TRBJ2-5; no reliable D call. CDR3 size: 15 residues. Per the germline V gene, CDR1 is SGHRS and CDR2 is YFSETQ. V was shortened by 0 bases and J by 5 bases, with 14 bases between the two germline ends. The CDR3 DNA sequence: TGCGCCAGCAGCTTGGTTTCTAGAGGTGGGGAGACCCAGTACTTC. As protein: CASSLVSRGGETQYF.

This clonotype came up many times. The chain's CDR3 is CSAYYNTGELFF. As DNA, the CDR3 is TGCAGTGCTTACTACAACACCGGGGAGCTGTTTTTT. The V call is TRBV20-1, the J call TRBJ2-2; D not certain. This CDR3 comprises 12 residues. V was clipped by 5 bases and J by 2 bases, with 6 bases between them. Germline V gene data show CDR1 as DFQATT and CDR2 as SNEGSKA (reference sequence).

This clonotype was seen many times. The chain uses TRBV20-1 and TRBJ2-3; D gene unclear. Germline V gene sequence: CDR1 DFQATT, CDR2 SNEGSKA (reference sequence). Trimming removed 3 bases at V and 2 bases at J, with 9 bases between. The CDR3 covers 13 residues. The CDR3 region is CSARTTNTDTQYF. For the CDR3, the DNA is TGCAGTGCTAGGACCACGAACACAGATACGCAGTATTTT.

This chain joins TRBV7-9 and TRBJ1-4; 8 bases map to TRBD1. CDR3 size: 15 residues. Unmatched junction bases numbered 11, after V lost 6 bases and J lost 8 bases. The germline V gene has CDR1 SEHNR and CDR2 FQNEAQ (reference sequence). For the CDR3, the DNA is TGTGCCAGCAGGGGGGCTTCCGGGACAGGAGAAAAACTGTTTTTT. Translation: CASRGASGTGEKLFF. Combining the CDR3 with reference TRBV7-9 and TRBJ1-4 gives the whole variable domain DTGVSQNPRHKITKRGQNVTFRCDPISEHNRLYWYRQTLGQGPEFLTYFQNEAQLEKSRLLSDRFSAERPKGSFSTLEIQRTEQGDSAMYLCASRGASGTGEKLFFGSGTQLSVL.